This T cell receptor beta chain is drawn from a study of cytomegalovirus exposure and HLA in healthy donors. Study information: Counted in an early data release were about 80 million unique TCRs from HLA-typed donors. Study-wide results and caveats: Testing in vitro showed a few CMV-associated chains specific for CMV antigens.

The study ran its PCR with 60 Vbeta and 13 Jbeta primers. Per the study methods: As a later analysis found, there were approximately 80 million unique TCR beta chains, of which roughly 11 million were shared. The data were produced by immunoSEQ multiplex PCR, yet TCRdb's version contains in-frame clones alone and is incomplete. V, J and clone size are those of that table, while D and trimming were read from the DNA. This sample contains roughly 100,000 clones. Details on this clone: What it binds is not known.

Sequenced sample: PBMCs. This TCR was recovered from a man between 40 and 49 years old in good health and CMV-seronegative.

The CDR3 bases are TGTGCCAGCTCACTACAGGGATCCTACGAGCAGTACTTC. Its protein is CASSLQGSYEQYF. The V and J genes are TRBV18 and TRBJ2-7, with a tentative D call TRBD1 (6 bases). The V gene lost 4 bases and the J gene lost 1 base, with 8 bases spanning the gap. CDR1 is KGHSH, CDR2 LQKENI, per germline. The CDR3 extends over 13 amino acids. The full variable domain, completed using reference TRBV18 and TRBJ2-7, is NAGVMQNPRHLVRRRGQEARLRCSPMKGHSHVYWYRQLPEEGLKFMVYLQKENIIDESGMPKERFSAEFPKEGPSILRIQQVVRGDSAAYFCASSLQGSYEQYFGPGTRLTVT.